This T cell receptor (beta chain) comes out of a study of cytomegalovirus exposure and HLA in healthy donors. Points from the study as a whole: Presence/absence analyses supposed approximately even sequencing depth among donors. Indistinguishable V segments such as TRBV6-2 and TRBV6-3 were excluded. Cytomegalovirus association was listed for about 150 TCR beta chains. In a later analysis, HLA-associated TCR beta chains were more clonally expanded than equally common others.

The V end lost 0 bases, the J end lost 3 bases, and 12 bases lay between the germline ends. This CDR3 contains 16 residues. The germline gives CDR1 SGHRS, CDR2 YFSETQ. PCR involved 60 Vbeta and 13 Jbeta primers. The repertoire was sequenced with immunoSEQ multiplex PCR; TCRdb's copy has only in-frame clones and lacks some. The sample has under 200,000 clones; more than 75% are singletons. Worth noting for this clone: What it recognizes is unknown.

The sequence was collected from a male donor in good health and CMV-seropositive. The material sequenced was PBMCs. The V and J genes are TRBV5-1 and TRBJ2-2; TRBD1 might be the D (5 bases). CDR3 in amino acids: CASSLGPVGDTGELFF. DNA of the CDR3: TGCGCCAGCAGCTTGGGGCCCGTAGGGGACACCGGGGAGCTGTTTTTT.